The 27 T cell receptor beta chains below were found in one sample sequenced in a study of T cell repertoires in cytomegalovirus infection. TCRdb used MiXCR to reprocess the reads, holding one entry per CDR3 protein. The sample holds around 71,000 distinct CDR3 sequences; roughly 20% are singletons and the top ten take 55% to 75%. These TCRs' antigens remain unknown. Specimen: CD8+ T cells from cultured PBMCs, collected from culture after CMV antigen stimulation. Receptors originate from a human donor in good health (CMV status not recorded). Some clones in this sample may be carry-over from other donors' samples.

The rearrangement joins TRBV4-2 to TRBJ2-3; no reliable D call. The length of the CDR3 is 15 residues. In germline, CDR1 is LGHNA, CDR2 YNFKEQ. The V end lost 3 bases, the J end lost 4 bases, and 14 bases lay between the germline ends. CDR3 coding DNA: TGTGCCAGCAGCCATCGTGGGGATTTACCAGATACGCAGTATTTT. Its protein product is CASSHRGDLPDTQYF.

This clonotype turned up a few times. The CDR3 protein is CASSASHSNQPQHF. The CDR3, as DNA: TGTGCCAGCAGTGCATCGCATAGCAATCAGCCCCAGCATTTT. The V call is TRBV6-1, the J call TRBJ1-5; no clear D. The CDR3 spans 14 residues. Per germline, CDR1 MNHNS and CDR2 SASEGT. V lost 4 bases and J 0 bases, leaving 7 bases between the germline ends.

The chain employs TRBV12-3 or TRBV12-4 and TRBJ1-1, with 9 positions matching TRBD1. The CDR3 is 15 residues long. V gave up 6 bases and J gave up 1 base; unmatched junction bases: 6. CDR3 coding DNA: TGTGCCAGCAGGCCGACAGGGGGAAAGAACACTGAAGCTTTCTTT. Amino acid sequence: CASRPTGGKNTEAFF.

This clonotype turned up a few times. CDR3 residues: CASSQADRLNTEAFF. The CDR3 DNA reads TGCGCCAGCAGCCAAGCGGACCGCTTGAACACTGAAGCTTTCTTT. This chain uses TRBV4-1 with TRBJ1-1; D remains ambiguous. CDR1 is MGHRA and CDR2 is YSYEKL in the germline V gene. The CDR3 spans 15 residues. Trimming took off 1 base at V and 0 bases at J, with 9 bases between the two ends.

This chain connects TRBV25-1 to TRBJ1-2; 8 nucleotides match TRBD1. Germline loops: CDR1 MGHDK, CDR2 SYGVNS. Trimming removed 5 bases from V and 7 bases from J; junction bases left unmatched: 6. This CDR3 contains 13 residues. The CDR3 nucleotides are TGTGCCAGCAGTTTTCAGGGGGCGGTTGGCTACACCTTC. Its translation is CASSFQGAVGYTF.

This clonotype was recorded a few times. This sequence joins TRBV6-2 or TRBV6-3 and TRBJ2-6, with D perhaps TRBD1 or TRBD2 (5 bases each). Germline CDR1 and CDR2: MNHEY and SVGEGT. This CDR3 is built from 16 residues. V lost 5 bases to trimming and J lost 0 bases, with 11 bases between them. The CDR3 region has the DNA TGTGCCAGCAGTGGGACGGTGCACTCTGGGGCCAACGTCCTGACTTTC. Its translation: CASSGTVHSGANVLTF.

In DNA, the CDR3 is TGCGCCAGCAGCCAAGACCCGGGATTCTACGAGCAGTACTTC. It codes for CASSQDPGFYEQYF. V gene TRBV4-3 combines with J gene TRBJ2-7; D is possibly TRBD2 (5 bases). V was pared by 0 bases and J by 3 bases, with 9 bases between. Germline V gives CDR1 LGHNA, CDR2 YSLEER. The CDR3 has 14 amino acids.

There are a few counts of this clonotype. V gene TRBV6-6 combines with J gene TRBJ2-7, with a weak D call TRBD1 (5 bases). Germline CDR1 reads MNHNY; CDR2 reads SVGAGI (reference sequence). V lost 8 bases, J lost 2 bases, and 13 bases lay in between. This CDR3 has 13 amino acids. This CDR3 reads CASDPPGTYEQYF. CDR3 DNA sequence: TGTGCCAGCGATCCCCCAGGGACCTACGAGCAGTACTTC.

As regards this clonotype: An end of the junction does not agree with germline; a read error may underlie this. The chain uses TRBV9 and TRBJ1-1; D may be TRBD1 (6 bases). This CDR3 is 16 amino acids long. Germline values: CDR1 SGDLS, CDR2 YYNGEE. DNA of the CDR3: TGTGCCAGCAGCGGCGCTACAGGGAGAGTGAACGCTGAAGCTTTCTTT. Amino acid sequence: CASSGATGRVNAEAFF.

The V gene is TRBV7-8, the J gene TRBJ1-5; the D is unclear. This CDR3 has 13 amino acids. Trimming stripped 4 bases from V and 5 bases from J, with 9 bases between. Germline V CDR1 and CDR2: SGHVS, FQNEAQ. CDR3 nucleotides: TGTGCCAGCAGCTCTGACCTTGATCAGCCCCAGCATTTT. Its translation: CASSSDLDQPQHF.

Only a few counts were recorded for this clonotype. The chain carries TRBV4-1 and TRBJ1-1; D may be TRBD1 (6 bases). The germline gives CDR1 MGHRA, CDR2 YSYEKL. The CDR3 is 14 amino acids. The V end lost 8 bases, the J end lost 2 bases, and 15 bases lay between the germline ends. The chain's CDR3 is CASAQTGPNTEAFF. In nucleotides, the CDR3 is TGCGCCAGCGCCCAGACAGGCCCCAACACTGAAGCTTTCTTT.

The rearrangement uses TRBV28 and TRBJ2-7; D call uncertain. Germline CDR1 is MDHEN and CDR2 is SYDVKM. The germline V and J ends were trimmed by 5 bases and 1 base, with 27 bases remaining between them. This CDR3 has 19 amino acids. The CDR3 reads CASSPIVPTIRVMSYEQYF. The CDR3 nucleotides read TGTGCCAGCAGTCCGATAGTCCCGACGATCCGGGTTATGTCCTACGAGCAGTACTTC.

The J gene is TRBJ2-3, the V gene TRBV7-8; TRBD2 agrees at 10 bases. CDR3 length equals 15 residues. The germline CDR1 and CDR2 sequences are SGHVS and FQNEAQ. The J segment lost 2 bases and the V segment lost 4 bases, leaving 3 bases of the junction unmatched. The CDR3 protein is CASSSLAGDTDTQYF. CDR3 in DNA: TGTGCCAGCAGCTCGCTAGCGGGGGACACAGATACGCAGTATTTT.

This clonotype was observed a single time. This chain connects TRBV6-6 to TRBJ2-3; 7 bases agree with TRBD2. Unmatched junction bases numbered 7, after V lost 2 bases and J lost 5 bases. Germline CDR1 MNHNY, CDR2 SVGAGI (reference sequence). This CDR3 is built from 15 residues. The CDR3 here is CASSYGGGRGDTQYF. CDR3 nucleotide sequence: TGTGCCAGCAGTTACGGCGGGGGACGTGGAGATACGCAGTATTTT.

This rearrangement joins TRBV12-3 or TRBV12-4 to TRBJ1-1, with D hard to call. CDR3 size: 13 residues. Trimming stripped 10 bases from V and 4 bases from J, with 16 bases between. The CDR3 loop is CATSLGWSTEAFF. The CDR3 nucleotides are TGTGCCACTTCCCTGGGCTGGTCCACTGAAGCTTTCTTT.

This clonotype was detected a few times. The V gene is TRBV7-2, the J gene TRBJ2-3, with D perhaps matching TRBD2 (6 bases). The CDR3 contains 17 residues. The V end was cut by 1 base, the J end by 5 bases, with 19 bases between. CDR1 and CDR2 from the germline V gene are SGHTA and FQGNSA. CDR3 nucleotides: TGTGCCAGCAGCTTAGTAGCGCCTAGCGTAAAGGGAGATACGCAGTATTTT. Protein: CASSLVAPSVKGDTQYF.

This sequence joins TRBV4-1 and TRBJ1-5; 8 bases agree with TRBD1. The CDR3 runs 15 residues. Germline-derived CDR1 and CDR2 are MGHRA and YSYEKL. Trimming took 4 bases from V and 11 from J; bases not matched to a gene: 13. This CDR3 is CASSRGATGEHSQHF. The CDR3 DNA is TGCGCCAGCAGCCGAGGAGCGACAGGGGAGCATTCCCAGCATTTT.

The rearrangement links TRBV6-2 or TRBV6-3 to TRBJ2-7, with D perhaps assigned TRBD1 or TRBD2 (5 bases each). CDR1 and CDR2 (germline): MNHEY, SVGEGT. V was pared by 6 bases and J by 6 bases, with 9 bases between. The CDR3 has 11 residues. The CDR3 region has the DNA TGTGCCAGCAGCCGAGGGACCGAGCAGTACTTC. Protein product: CASSRGTEQYF.

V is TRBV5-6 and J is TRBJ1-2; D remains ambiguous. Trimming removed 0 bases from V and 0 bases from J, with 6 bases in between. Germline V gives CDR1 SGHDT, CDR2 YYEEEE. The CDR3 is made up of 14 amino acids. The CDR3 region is CASSLGQANYGYTF. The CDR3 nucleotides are TGTGCCAGCAGCTTGGGACAAGCTAACTATGGCTACACCTTC.

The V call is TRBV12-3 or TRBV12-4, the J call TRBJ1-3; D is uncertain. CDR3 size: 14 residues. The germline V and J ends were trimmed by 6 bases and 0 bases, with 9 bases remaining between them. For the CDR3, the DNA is TGTGCCAGCAGCCCGGTGGGCTCTGGAAACACCATATATTTT. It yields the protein CASSPVGSGNTIYF.

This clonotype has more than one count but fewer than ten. The CDR3 region is CASSQVPVRTDTQYF. DNA for the CDR3: TGTGCCAGCAGCCAAGTTCCGGTCCGCACAGATACGCAGTATTTT. The chain carries TRBV3-1 and TRBJ2-3, with D hard to call. V lost 1 base and J lost 1, with 9 bases in between. CDR1 is LGHDT and CDR2 is YNNKEL in the germline V gene (reference sequence). The CDR3 runs 15 residues.

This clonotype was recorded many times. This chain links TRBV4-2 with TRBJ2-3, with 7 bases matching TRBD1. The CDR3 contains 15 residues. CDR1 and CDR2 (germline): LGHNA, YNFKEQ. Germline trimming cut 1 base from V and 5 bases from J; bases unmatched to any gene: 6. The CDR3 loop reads CASSQGTGTLDTQYF. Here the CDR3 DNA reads TGTGCCAGCAGCCAAGGGACAGGCACGTTAGATACGCAGTATTTT.

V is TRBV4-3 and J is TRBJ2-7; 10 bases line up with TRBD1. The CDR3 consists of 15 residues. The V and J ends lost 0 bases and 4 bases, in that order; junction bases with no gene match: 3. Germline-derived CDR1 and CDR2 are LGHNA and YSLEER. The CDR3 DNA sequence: TGCGCCAGCAGCCAAGAAGGGACAGGGGATTACGAGCAGTACTTC. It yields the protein CASSQEGTGDYEQYF.

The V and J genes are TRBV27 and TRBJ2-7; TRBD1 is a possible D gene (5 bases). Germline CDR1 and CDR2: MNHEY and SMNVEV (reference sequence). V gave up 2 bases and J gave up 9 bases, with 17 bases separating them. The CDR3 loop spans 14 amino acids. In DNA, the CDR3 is TGTGCCAGCAGTTTAACAGTTGGACAAGGACGGCAGTACTTC. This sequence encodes CASSLTVGQGRQYF.

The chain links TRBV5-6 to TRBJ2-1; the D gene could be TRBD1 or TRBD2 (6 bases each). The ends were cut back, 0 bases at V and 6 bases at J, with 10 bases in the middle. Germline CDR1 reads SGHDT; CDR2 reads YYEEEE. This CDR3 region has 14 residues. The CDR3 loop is CASSLEGGPNEQFF. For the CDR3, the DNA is TGTGCCAGCAGCTTGGAGGGGGGCCCCAATGAGCAGTTCTTC.

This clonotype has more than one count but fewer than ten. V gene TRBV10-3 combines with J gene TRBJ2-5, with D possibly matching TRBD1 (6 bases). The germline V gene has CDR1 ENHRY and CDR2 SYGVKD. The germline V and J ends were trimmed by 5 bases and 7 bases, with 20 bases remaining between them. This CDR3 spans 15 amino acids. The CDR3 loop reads CAISWTEEKGPTQYF. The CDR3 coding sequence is TGTGCCATCAGTTGGACAGAAGAAAAGGGACCGACCCAGTACTTC.

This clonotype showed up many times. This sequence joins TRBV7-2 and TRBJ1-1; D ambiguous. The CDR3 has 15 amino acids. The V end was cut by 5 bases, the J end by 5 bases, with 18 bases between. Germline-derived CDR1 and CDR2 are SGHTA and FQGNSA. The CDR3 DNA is TGTGCCAGCAGCCCGGGTTTGTTGGACCCAACTGAAGCTTTCTTT. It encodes CASSPGLLDPTEAFF.